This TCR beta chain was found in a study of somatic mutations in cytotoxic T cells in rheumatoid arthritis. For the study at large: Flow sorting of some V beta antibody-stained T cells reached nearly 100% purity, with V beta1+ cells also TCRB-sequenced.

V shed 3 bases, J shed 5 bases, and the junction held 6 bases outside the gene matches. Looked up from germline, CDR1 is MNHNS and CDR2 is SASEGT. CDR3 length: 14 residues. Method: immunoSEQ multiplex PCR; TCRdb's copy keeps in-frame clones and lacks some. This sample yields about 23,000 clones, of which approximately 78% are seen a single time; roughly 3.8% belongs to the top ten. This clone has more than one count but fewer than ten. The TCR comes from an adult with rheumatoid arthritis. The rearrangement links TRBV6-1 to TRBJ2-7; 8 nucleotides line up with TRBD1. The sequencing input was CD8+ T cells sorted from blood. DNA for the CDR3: TGTGCCAGCAGTGATCCGACAGGGGTCCACGAGCAGTACTTC. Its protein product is CASSDPTGVHEQYF.